These 4 T cell receptor beta chains originate from one sample sequenced in a study of blood T cell repertoires in COVID-19. TCRdb's copy holds only in-frame clones and misses some; the assay was immunoSEQ multiplex PCR. The sample has some 140,000 clones, 60% to 85% seen once. Material: peripheral blood. These receptors were collected from a man older than 75 with acute or convalescent COVID-19.

The V and J genes are TRBV3-1 (or the pseudogene TRBV3-2) and TRBJ2-1; TRBD2 matches at 8 bases. V gave up 4 bases and J gave up 6 bases; unmatched junction bases: 11. The germline gives CDR1 LGHDT, CDR2 YNNKEL (reference sequence). The CDR3 extends over 16 amino acids. The CDR3 here is CASSPGGPALPNEQFF. DNA of the CDR3: TGTGCCAGCAGCCCGGGGGGGCCCGCCCTTCCCAATGAGCAGTTCTTC.

The V call is TRBV12-3 or TRBV12-4, the J call TRBJ1-3; TRBD1 agrees at 7 bases. Losses at the gene ends were 7 bases for V and 3 bases for J; bases not matched to a gene: 3. This CDR3 comprises 13 residues. The CDR3 coding sequence is TGTGCCAGCATCGGGACAGTTGGAAACACCATATATTTT. Protein product: CASIGTVGNTIYF.

J is TRBJ1-6 and V is TRBV6-5; 7 nucleotides agree with TRBD1. The junction had 7 bases not matched to a gene; V was cut back by 7 bases and J by 7 bases. CDR1 is MNHEY, CDR2 SVGAGI, per germline. The CDR3 runs 14 residues. CDR3 amino acids: CASTLQGMNSPLHF. The CDR3 DNA is TGTGCCAGCACCTTACAGGGGATGAATTCACCCCTCCACTTT.

The chain joins TRBV3-1 (or the pseudogene TRBV3-2) to TRBJ1-1; TRBD1 agrees at 8 bases. The germline CDR1 and CDR2 sequences are LGHDT and YNNKEL (reference sequence). There are 18 residues in the CDR3. J lost 4 bases, V lost 5 bases, and 18 bases had no gene match. The CDR3 coding sequence is TGTGCCAGCAGCTCACCTACCTCCTTTGCAGGGGGCTCCACTGAAGCTTTCTTT. Its translation is CASSSPTSFAGGSTEAFF.